Shown below are 24 T cell receptor beta chains from a single sample sequenced in a study of prognosis after radiotherapy for stage I lung cancer (dated by TCRdb to the early 2020s). The sample was run on an Illumina HiSeq 3000. The TCR beta CDR3 region was amplified from genomic DNA by two rounds of multiplex PCR. In the first round of PCR, primers specific to each TRBV and TRBJ gene were used, and the primer sequences are filed in Chinese patent CN105087789A. The raw public reads went through TCRdb reprocessing: fastp at Q25, MiXCR clone calling, in-frame beta chains kept. Rows are combined by CDR3 protein, so each entry shows the most common genes and DNA. The sample contains about 15,000 distinct CDR3 sequences, 30% to 40% of them found a single time. Of the sample, more than 20% is held by the ten largest clones. The sequenced sample was PBMCs, obtained before or after stereotactic body radiation therapy (not recorded which). The source of these receptors is a donor older than 45 with non-small cell lung cancer.

Sample share makes this clonotype medium-sized. V gene TRBV5-1 combines with J gene TRBJ1-6; D is undetermined. This CDR3 has 15 amino acids. Trimming took off 0 bases at V and 0 bases at J, with 4 bases between the two ends. Germline values: CDR1 SGHRS, CDR2 YFSETQ. This CDR3 is CASSLEDSYNSPLHF. DNA for the CDR3: TGCGCCAGCAGCTTGGAGGACTCCTATAATTCACCCCTCCACTTT.

This clonotype appeared many times. The chain uses TRBV20-1 and TRBJ1-1; tentatively, D is TRBD1 (5 bases). Germline-derived CDR1 and CDR2 are DFQATT and SNEGSKA (reference sequence). V was pared by 6 bases and J by 2 bases, with 19 bases between. This CDR3 region has 15 residues. The CDR3 region is CSAKVAGQTNTEAFF. The CDR3 DNA follows: TGCAGTGCGAAGGTAGCAGGGCAAACAAACACTGAAGCTTTCTTT.

The sample holds many counts of this clonotype. The rearrangement uses TRBV12-3 or TRBV12-4 and TRBJ1-3, with 8 bases fitting TRBD1. The CDR3 is 16 residues long. After removal of 5 bases from V and 1 base from J, the junction contained 7 bases not matched to a gene. The CDR3 loop reads CASSPRGLVSGNTIYF. As DNA, the CDR3 is TGTGCCAGCAGTCCCAGGGGGCTAGTGTCTGGAAACACCATATATTTT.

This clonotype was recorded many times. The chain combines TRBV11-2 with TRBJ2-5; D perhaps matches TRBD1 (5 bases). The CDR3 sequence is 16 residues long. The germline CDR1 and CDR2 sequences are SGHAT and FQNNGV. The germline V and J ends were trimmed by 3 bases and 5 bases, with 19 bases remaining between them. CDR3 sequence: CASSFEGDLVVETQYF. The CDR3 DNA reads as TGTGCCAGCAGCTTCGAAGGGGATCTAGTTGTGGAGACCCAGTACTTC.

Concerning this clonotype itself: This may be a read error, as it is one base from a much larger clone. V usage is TRBV2 and J usage is TRBJ2-1, with D tentatively TRBD2 (6 bases). CDR1 and CDR2 from the germline V gene are SNHLY and FYNNEI. This CDR3 has 13 amino acids. CDR3 DNA sequence: TGTACCAGCATGCGGGACCCAGCCAATGAGCAGTTCTTC. It translates to CTSMRDPANEQFF.

There are many counts of this clonotype. The chain links TRBV6-9 to TRBJ2-7, with TRBD2 matching 11 bases. After removal of 3 bases from V and 7 bases from J, the junction contained 5 bases not matched to a gene. The length of the CDR3 is 14 residues. From germline, CDR1 is MNHGY and CDR2 SVAAGI. CDR3 nucleotides: TGTGCCAGCAGTTACGCACTAGCGGGAGAAGAGCAGTACTTC. It translates to CASSYALAGEEQYF.

Remarks on this clonotype: This CDR3 fails to terminate in the conserved phenylalanine or tryptophan, so it likely reflects a read error. Here the CDR3 reads CAISSRDLSYEQYL. The DNA for the CDR3 is TGTGCCATCAGCTCCCGGGACCTCTCCTACGAGCAGTACCTC. V usage is TRBV11-2 and J usage is TRBJ2-7; D is possibly TRBD1 or TRBD2 (5 bases each). This CDR3 spans 14 amino acids. Germline values: CDR1 SGHAT, CDR2 FQNNGV.

The chain uses TRBV28 and TRBJ2-1; 9 nucleotides agree with TRBD1. After removal of 5 bases from V and 5 bases from J, the junction contained 7 bases not matched to a gene. Germline CDR1 is MDHEN and CDR2 is SYDVKM. The CDR3 is 15 residues long. This chain's CDR3 is CASSRGTGRHNEQFF. The CDR3 DNA reads TGTGCCAGCAGTCGCGGGACAGGGCGGCACAATGAGCAGTTCTTC.

This clonotype is judged medium-sized. The CDR3 nucleotides read TGTGCCAGCAGCTTAGTTACTAGCGGGAGCCACAATGAGCAGTTCTTC. Encoded protein: CASSLVTSGSHNEQFF. The V gene is TRBV7-9, the J gene TRBJ2-1; 11 bases are shared with TRBD2. V was clipped by 1 base and J by 5 bases; unmatched bases: 4. The CDR3 spans 16 residues. Germline CDR1 and CDR2: SEHNR and FQNEAQ (reference sequence).

The V and J genes are TRBV6-1 and TRBJ2-1; weak D call: TRBD2 (6 bases). The CDR3 totals 16 residues. V lost 6 bases to trimming and J lost 3 bases, with 18 bases between them. Germline V gene sequence: CDR1 MNHNS, CDR2 SASEGT. CDR3: CASRGGRVEDYNEQFF. The DNA for the CDR3 is TGTGCCAGCAGGGGGGGACGGGTTGAGGACTACAATGAGCAGTTCTTC.

The chain couples TRBV7-2 to TRBJ2-7, with D possibly matching TRBD2 (5 bases). The ends were cut back, 3 bases at V and 10 bases at J, with 13 bases in the middle. The length of the CDR3 is 12 residues. CDR1 is SGHTA, CDR2 FQGNSA, per germline. CDR3 amino acids: CASSFGESYQYF. The CDR3 nucleotides are TGTGCCAGCAGCTTTGGGGAGTCCTACCAGTACTTC. The whole variable domain, filled in from reference TRBV7-2 and TRBJ2-7, reads GAGVSQSPSNKVTEKGKDVELRCDPISGHTALYWYRQSLGQGLEFLIYFQGNSAPDKSGLPSDRFSAERTGGSVSTLTIQRTQQEDSAVYLCASSFGESYQYFGPGTRLTVT.

This clonotype has ten or more counts. The chain couples TRBV6-1 to TRBJ2-1; D is uncertain. CDR3 length: 16 amino acids. Germline values: CDR1 MNHNS, CDR2 SASEGT. The V end lost 5 bases, the J end lost 0 bases, and 14 bases lay between the germline ends. CDR3 nucleotides: TGTGCCAGCAGTAGCAACTTCCTGAGCTCCTACAATGAGCAGTTCTTC. Residues: CASSSNFLSSYNEQFF.

This chain joins TRBV28 and TRBJ2-7; 13 bases are shared with TRBD2. The junction had 10 bases not matched to a gene; V was cut back by 4 bases and J by 10 bases. CDR1 and CDR2 (germline): MDHEN, SYDVKM. The CDR3 loop spans 15 amino acids. The CDR3 protein is CASSSGLAGSYGQYF. In nucleotides, the CDR3 is TGTGCCAGCAGTTCGGGACTAGCGGGGTCCTACGGACAGTACTTC.

With regard to this clonotype: One base away lies a much larger clone, so this may be a sequencing read error. The CDR3 nucleotides are TGTGCCAGCAGTGGGGGGTCGGGAGAGATCAATGAGCAGTTCTTC. Translating it yields CASSGGSGEINEQFF. This chain uses TRBV6-1 with TRBJ2-1, with a tentative D call TRBD2 (6 bases). Per the germline V gene, CDR1 is MNHNS and CDR2 is SASEGT. The CDR3 runs to 15 residues. The V end lost 4 bases, the J end lost 6 bases, and 16 bases lay between the germline ends.

This clonotype was observed many times. This chain joins TRBV19 and TRBJ2-7; 13 bases agree with TRBD2. The CDR3 contains 15 residues. Germline CDR1 is LNHDA and CDR2 is SQIVND (reference sequence). Trimming removed 5 bases from V and 6 bases from J; junction bases left unmatched: 7. The CDR3 here is CASSPTGTSGTEQYF. DNA for the CDR3: TGTGCCAGTAGTCCCACCGGGACTAGCGGGACCGAGCAGTACTTC.

Comment on this clonotype: The junction departs from the called germline gene at one end, perhaps through a read error. CDR3 bases: TGTGTCAGCAGAGTCCAGAAGGGGGGCAATGAGCAGTTCTTC. Translating it yields CVSRVQKGGNEQFF. The V gene is TRBV6-1, the J gene TRBJ2-1; TRBD1 or TRBD2 may be the D gene (6 bases each). The germline gives CDR1 MNHNS, CDR2 SASEGT. The CDR3 covers 14 residues.

This clonotype occurred many times. A much more abundant neighbour one base away suggests this may be a read error. The chain couples TRBV19 to TRBJ2-7; 8 bases fit TRBD1. V trimming: 4 bases; J trimming: 6 bases; junction bases outside the gene matches: 5. The CDR3 totals 13 residues. Germline V CDR1 and CDR2: LNHDA, SQIVND (reference sequence). The CDR3 region is CASSTWTGSEQYF. The DNA for the CDR3 is TGTGCCAGTAGTACCTGGACAGGGAGCGAGCAGTACTTC.

This clonotype was counted many times. The V gene is TRBV28, the J gene TRBJ2-7; D could derive from TRBD1 or TRBD2 (5 bases each). The CDR3 length is 13 residues. Trimming shortened V by 5 bases and J by 2 bases, and 10 bases separated the two germline ends. The germline V gene encodes CDR1 MDHEN and CDR2 SYDVKM. The CDR3 coding sequence is TGTGCCAGCAGTCCCTCGGGGCCCTACGAGCAGTACTTC. It specifies CASSPSGPYEQYF.

Notes on this clonotype: The DNA is left out, because the CDR3 cannot be placed on it with certainty; the CDR3 is given as TCRdb lists it. The chain is built from TRBV7-2 and TRBJ2-1; the table's TRBD1 call for D was not verified on the DNA. The CDR3 has 14 amino acids, counting both end residues. Germline V gene lookup returns CDR1 SGHTA and CDR2 FQGNSA. This CDR3 is CTSSLLWAIGTLFF.

Sample share makes this clonotype medium-sized (0.01 to 0.1%). The chain links TRBV20-1 to TRBJ1-2; D remains ambiguous. Looked up from germline, CDR1 is DFQATT and CDR2 is SNEGSKA (reference sequence). V lost 1 base to trimming and J lost 5 bases, with 11 bases between them. CDR3 length equals 13 residues. As DNA, the CDR3 is TGCAGTGCTAGAGTCGAGGGTTTTTATGGCTACACCTTC. This encodes CSARVEGFYGYTF.

This clonotype turned up a few times. V is TRBV10-3 and J is TRBJ2-7; either TRBD1 or TRBD2 may fit D (6 bases each). This CDR3 spans 17 amino acids. The V end lost 5 bases, the J end lost 0 bases, and 20 bases lay between the germline ends. Germline V gives CDR1 ENHRY, CDR2 SYGVKD. CDR3 nucleotides: TGTGCCATCAGTTTTGGAGGGGGACACAATGTCTCCTACGAGCAGTACTTC. Encoded protein: CAISFGGGHNVSYEQYF.

This clonotype was detected ten times or more. This chain links TRBV5-1 with TRBJ2-5; D is perhaps TRBD1 or TRBD2 (5 bases each). This CDR3 region has 15 residues. V lost 3 bases and J 3 bases, leaving 15 bases between the germline ends. Looked up from germline, CDR1 is SGHRS and CDR2 is YFSETQ. The CDR3, as DNA: TGCGCCAGCAGCTCAAACGGGGCATCCAAAGAGACCCAGTACTTC. Translated: CASSSNGASKETQYF.

Ten or more counts support this clonotype. This rearrangement joins TRBV25-1 to TRBJ1-3; D remains unclear. The CDR3 consists of 15 residues. V lost 4 bases to trimming and J lost 1 base, with 11 bases between them. In germline, CDR1 is MGHDK, CDR2 SYGVNS. CDR3 in amino acids: CASSGGYLSGNTIYF. The DNA for the CDR3 is TGTGCCAGCAGTGGAGGGTACTTATCTGGAAACACCATATATTTT.

In this sample, this clonotype turned up many times. The chain has TRBV4-1 and TRBJ2-1; either TRBD1 or TRBD2 may supply D (5 bases each). Trimming stripped 1 base from V and 6 bases from J, with 10 bases between. Germline-derived CDR1 and CDR2 are MGHRA and YSYEKL. There are 14 residues in the CDR3. DNA for the CDR3: TGCGCCAGCAGCCAAGGGTGGGGGTCCAATGAGCAGTTCTTC. This codes for CASSQGWGSNEQFF.